In its sample, the clone carrying this TCR beta chain was seen a few times. A single base separates this from a much larger clone, so it may be a read error. This record comes from a study of regulatory T cells in long-lasting Graves disease. Time point specified: newly diagnosed GD, antithyroid drugs for less than 3 months. From RNA extracted from PBMCs, the TCR library was made. iRepertoire HTBI primers and Arm-PCR of CDR3 regions built TCR beta libraries. TCRdb analysed the multiplex PCR reads with MiXCR anew, one entry per CDR3 protein. The sample includes about 560,000 distinct CDR3 sequences, about 16% of them seen just once. This sample also belongs to another study, concerning T cells in Graves' hyperthyroidism and ophthalmopathy.

The source material was peripheral blood mononuclear cells (PBMCs), sampled at new diagnosis, from a patient treated with antithyroid drugs. The receptor was derived from a man aged 18 to 29 with Graves disease.

CDR3 region: CSVQRGAGYNEQFF. The CDR3 DNA is TGCAGCGTCCAACGGGGGGCTGGGTACAATGAGCAGTTCTTC. This sequence joins TRBV29-1 and TRBJ2-1; TRBD2 is a possible D gene (7 bases). The germline V and J ends were trimmed by 6 bases and 4 bases, with 16 bases remaining between them. CDR3 length: 14 amino acids. Germline V gene lookup returns CDR1 SQVTM and CDR2 ANQGSEA.